The rows below give T cell receptor beta chains drawn from one sample of a study of blood T cell repertoires in COVID-19. Clones were sequenced by immunoSEQ multiplex PCR, and TCRdb holds only the in-frame ones, with some missing. The repertoire holds 250,000 to 300,000 clones, with 75% to 95% as singletons. The specimen sequenced was PBMCs or T cells enriched from blood (not recorded which). These receptors were taken from a woman aged 25 to 39 who had recovered from COVID-19. The CDR3 runs from the conserved cysteine through the conserved F or W. Fields, in order: CDR3 DNA, CDR3 protein, clone size, J gene, V gene, D gene. D genes are given only for firm matches. Only some rows state a clone size, as once, few, many or a class for expanded clones.

TGTGCCACCAGAGCGTCAGGGGGTGGTAGTGGCTACACCTTC CATRASGGGSGYTF NA TRBJ1-2 TRBV24-1 TRBD1
TGTGCCAGCAGCTTAAGCGGTAACACCGGGGAGCTGTTTTTT CASSLSGNTGELFF NA TRBJ2-2 TRBV28 NA
TGCGCCAGCAGCCTGGGGACAGGGGTGACGGATTCACCCCTCCACTTT CASSLGTGVTDSPLHF NA TRBJ1-6 TRBV5-1 TRBD1
TGTGCCAGCAGCCCTGGCACGACAGGACAAGAGACCCAGTACTTC CASSPGTTGQETQYF NA TRBJ2-5 TRBV7-3 NA
TGTGCCAGCAGTGGTCAGGATCTTGGTTATAATTCACCCCTCCACTTT CASSGQDLGYNSPLHF NA TRBJ1-6 TRBV2 NA
TGCGCCAGCAGCCAAGAGACAGTTAACTCCTACGAGCAGTACTTC CASSQETVNSYEQYF NA TRBJ2-7 TRBV5-1 NA
TGTGCCAGCAGCTTAGGAGGAGGGCACTACAATGAGCAGTTCTTC CASSLGGGHYNEQFF NA TRBJ2-1 TRBV7-2 NA
TGTGCCAGCAGTGAAGCAGGGGGCCAAGAGACCCAGTACTTC CASSEAGGQETQYF NA TRBJ2-5 TRBV6-1 NA
TGTGCCTGGAGTCGACAGGGGTTCGGGGAGCTGTTTTTT CAWSRQGFGELFF NA TRBJ2-2 TRBV30 TRBD1
TGTGCCACCAGCAGTCAAACAGGAATTGGCAATCAGCCCCAGCATTTT CATSSQTGIGNQPQHF NA TRBJ1-5 TRBV15 NA
TGTGCCAGCCGATTGGCGGGAGAGAACAATGAGCAGTTCTTC CASRLAGENNEQFF NA TRBJ2-1 TRBV7-8 TRBD2
TGCAGCGTTTTTGTGGTAGATATCGGGACACCAGATTATGGCTACACCTTC CSVFVVDIGTPDYGYTF few TRBJ1-2 TRBV29-1 NA
TGTGCCAGCAGTGAATGGGCAGGGGGACCCTACGAGCAGTACTTC CASSEWAGGPYEQYF NA TRBJ2-7 TRBV6-1 TRBD1
TGTGCCAGCAGCCAAAGCACAGGAAAGGGGGAAAAACTGTTTTTT CASSQSTGKGEKLFF NA TRBJ1-4 TRBV3-1/TRBV3-2 NA
TGCGCCAGCAGCCCAGGACTAAATGCAAATACGCAGTATTTT CASSPGLNANTQYF NA TRBJ2-3 TRBV4-3 NA
TGTGCCAGCTCACCATACGGGACAGGGGGCGTACAGCCCCAGCATTTT CASSPYGTGGVQPQHF NA TRBJ1-5 TRBV18 TRBD1
TGTGCCAGCAGCTTGAGGGTCTCCACAGATACGCAGTATTTT CASSLRVSTDTQYF NA TRBJ2-3 TRBV11-2 NA
TGCGCCAGCAGCTTAGGAGGGAACCTAAACTATGGCTACACCTTC CASSLGGNLNYGYTF NA TRBJ1-2 TRBV5-1 NA
TGTGCCAGCACTCAGACGGGGATATTAAATTCACCCCTCCACTTT CASTQTGILNSPLHF NA TRBJ1-6 TRBV6-6 NA
TGTGCCAGTAGTGCTGGGACTTCTGGAAACACCATATATTTT CASSAGTSGNTIYF NA TRBJ1-3 TRBV19 NA
TGTGCCAGTAGTTCCCCAGGGCAGGGCACTGAAGCTTTCTTT CASSSPGQGTEAFF NA TRBJ1-1 TRBV19 NA
TGTGCCAGCAGCCAGACAGGGAGTGGAAGCTATGGCTACACCTTC CASSQTGSGSYGYTF once TRBJ1-2 TRBV6-5 TRBD1
TGTGCCAGCAGCTCGACAGGGGGACAGGGTTTCGAGGAGCAGTTCTTC CASSSTGGQGFEEQFF NA TRBJ2-1 TRBV9 TRBD1
TGCGCCAGCATTATAGAAAAAACAGGTAATTCACCCCTCCACTTT CASIIEKTGNSPLHF NA TRBJ1-6 TRBV10-1 NA
TGTGCCAGTAGTATAGACCGGGACAGGGAGCAGTTCTTC CASSIDRDREQFF NA TRBJ2-1 TRBV19 TRBD1
TGTGCCAGCAGCGCGCAGGGTGATCAGCCCCAGCATTTT CASSAQGDQPQHF NA TRBJ1-5 TRBV7-6 NA
TGTGCCAGCAGCTTGAGGACAGGGGCATGGGCTGGCTACACCTTC CASSLRTGAWAGYTF NA TRBJ1-2 TRBV5-8 TRBD1
TGTGCCAGCAGCCAATATGGAGGGGTTGATGAGCAGTTCTTC CASSQYGGVDEQFF NA TRBJ2-1 TRBV16 NA
TGTGCCAGCAGCTGGGCTCGGGACAGTGTCCCCTACGAGCAGTACTTC CASSWARDSVPYEQYF NA TRBJ2-7 TRBV7-2 TRBD1
TGTGCCAGCAGTGGCGGGACAGCTCACAATCAGCCCCAGCATTTT CASSGGTAHNQPQHF NA TRBJ1-5 TRBV2 TRBD1
TGTGCCAGCAGCGTGGCGGGAGGGCCGGACACCGGGGAGCTGTTTTTT CASSVAGGPDTGELFF NA TRBJ2-2 TRBV9 TRBD2
TGTGCCAGTAGTATAGGGGGCCGGCAGGCCCAAGAGACCCAGTACTTC CASSIGGRQAQETQYF NA TRBJ2-5 TRBV19 NA
TGTGCCAGCAGCTTGGCACAGGGAGCTGGCGAGACCCAGTACTTC CASSLAQGAGETQYF NA TRBJ2-5 TRBV11-2 NA
TGTGCCAGCAGTACCTCGGGGGGCCCCCCTGAAGCTTTCTTT CASSTSGGPPEAFF NA TRBJ1-1 TRBV28 NA
TGTGCCAGCTCACCACCGGGACTGGGGGCCGGGGAGCTGTTTTTT CASSPPGLGAGELFF NA TRBJ2-2 TRBV18 NA
TGTGCCAGCAGCGTAGGAACAGCGGGCATCTCCTACGAGCAGTACTTC CASSVGTAGISYEQYF NA TRBJ2-7 TRBV9 NA
TGTGCCAGCAGCTCTAAATCGACTAGCGGGAGCACAGATACGCAGTATTTT CASSSKSTSGSTDTQYF NA TRBJ2-3 TRBV5-4 TRBD2
TGTGCCAGCAGCTTTATTTTCCGGACTAGCGGACAAGAGACCCAGTACTTC CASSFIFRTSGQETQYF NA TRBJ2-5 TRBV7-3 TRBD2
TGTGCCAGCAGTTTATTCCGGGACACCACTGAAGCTTTCTTT CASSLFRDTTEAFF NA TRBJ1-1 TRBV27 NA
TGTGCCAGCAGCCCTGGCCCCAGATTAAAAGAGACCCAGTACTTC CASSPGPRLKETQYF NA TRBJ2-5 TRBV7-2 NA
TGTGCCAGCAGTTTAGGCCTAGCGGGAGGCGAGCAGTACTTC CASSLGLAGGEQYF few TRBJ2-7 TRBV27 TRBD2
TGTGCCAGCAGTGACTCGAATAATCGGCGGGGATACTACACTGAAGCTTTCTTT CASSDSNNRRGYYTEAFF NA TRBJ1-1 TRBV6-4 NA
TGTGCCAGCAGTTCAGACAGGGTCGAAGCTTTCTTT CASSSDRVEAFF NA TRBJ1-1 TRBV6-5 TRBD1
TGTGCCAGCAGTTACCGAGTCCCACCATACAATGAGCAGTTCTTC CASSYRVPPYNEQFF NA TRBJ2-1 TRBV6-5 NA
TGTGCCACCAGGGGGACAGAGGCCGGCGAGCAGTACTTC CATRGTEAGEQYF once TRBJ2-7 TRBV24-1 TRBD1
TGTGCCAGCACCGGTGATAGCTACGAGCAGTACTTC CASTGDSYEQYF NA TRBJ2-7 TRBV2 NA
TGTGCCAGCTCACCACCGACAGGGGGCGAGGGATTGGAGACCCAGTACTTC CASSPPTGGEGLETQYF NA TRBJ2-5 TRBV18 TRBD1
TGTGCCAGCAGCTTAGCCAGGGGGTTGACCTACGAGCAGTACTTC CASSLARGLTYEQYF NA TRBJ2-7 TRBV7-9 TRBD1
TGTGCCAGCATCTCCCCCTCCGGCGAGCAGTACTTC CASISPSGEQYF NA TRBJ2-7 TRBV28 NA
TGTGCCAGTAGTAAGAACAGGGGGCGGGGAGCTTTCTTT CASSKNRGRGAFF NA TRBJ1-1 TRBV19 TRBD1
TGTGCCAGCCGGGACAGGGGGTATTCACCCCTCCACTTT CASRDRGYSPLHF NA TRBJ1-6 TRBV28 TRBD1
TGCGCCAGCAGCCCCGGGAGGGGACAGGGGGAGACCCAGTACTTC CASSPGRGQGETQYF NA TRBJ2-5 TRBV5-1 TRBD1
TGTGCCAGCAGCTTTACTAGCGGAAGGAATGAGCAGTTCTTC CASSFTSGRNEQFF NA TRBJ2-1 TRBV7-2 TRBD2
TGTGCCAGCAGTGAGAGACTACAGCCCCAGCATTTT CASSERLQPQHF NA TRBJ1-5 TRBV6-2/TRBV6-3 NA